This T cell receptor (beta chain) was sequenced in a study of T cell responses to AZD1222 COVID-19 vaccine. For this clone: What it recognizes is unknown.

Regarding the study as a whole: Sampling that yielded the repertoires occurred only after the peak T cell response. Donors were mostly white British, more females; clonal diversity possibly underestimated. Vaccination with two AZD1222 doses was followed by a rise in Spike-specific TCR breadth and depth. Baseline seropositives among AZD1222 recipients totaled only six or seven.

Assay: immunoSEQ multiplex PCR; the TCRdb copy retains only in-frame clones and omits some. The sample has just over 150,000 clones; 88% are singletons. The sequences come from peripheral blood, collected after recovery from COVID-19. This TCR derives from an adult who had recovered from COVID-19.

CDR3: CASSIRTGGTDTQYF. CDR3 DNA: TGCGCCAGCAGCATCCGGACAGGGGGGACAGATACGCAGTATTTT. V is TRBV4-1 and J is TRBJ2-3; 10 nucleotides align to TRBD1. The germline gives CDR1 MGHRA, CDR2 YSYEKL. V was pared by 5 bases and J by 3 bases, with 5 bases of the junction left unmatched. CDR3 length: 15 amino acids.